The clone carrying this TCR beta chain has a count of ten or more. Its antigen is unidentified. This CDR3 is 14 amino acids long. The germline V gene has CDR1 MNHEY and CDR2 SVGEGT. The germline V and J ends were trimmed by 4 bases and 9 bases, with 16 bases remaining between them. This specimen belongs to a study of glioma-infiltrating T cells. Study findings and constraints: Very few CDR3 sequences were shared between tissue and blood.

Using RNA template, CDR3s of TCR alpha and beta were amplified with iRepertoire arm-PCR. For one-step reverse transcription and amplification, 100-400 ng of tissue mRNA or PBMC total RNA was used. TCRdb re-called the multiplex PCR reads through MiXCR, storing one row per CDR3 protein. The data hold around 350,000 distinct CDR3 sequences, with approximately 42% observed a single time. This chain links TRBV6-2 or TRBV6-3 with TRBJ2-1; possibly TRBD1 for D (6 bases). The clonotype originates from a human donor with low-grade glioma or glioblastoma, undergoing nonglioma brain surgery, or in good health (not recorded which). The sample comprised glioma tissue, nonneoplastic brain tissue, or PBMCs (not recorded which). The CDR3 loop reads CASSLRPGAGEQFF. The CDR3 DNA follows: TGTGCCAGCAGTTTACGGCCAGGGGCTGGTGAGCAGTTCTTC.